The clone carrying this T cell receptor beta chain was seen only a few times. Sequencing used immunoSEQ multiplex PCR; TCRdb keeps in-frame clones, though not all of them. The sample lists roughly 91,000 clones, about 90% occurring once. The sample is drawn from a study of OX40 agonist ivuxolimab in advanced cancers. The V and J ends lost 0 bases and 14 bases, in that order; junction bases with no gene match: 12. There are 16 residues in the CDR3. The germline gives CDR1 SGHDT, CDR2 YYEEEE. The clonotype was recovered from an adult with an advanced solid tumor such as melanoma, head and neck, liver or kidney cancer. The rearrangement links TRBV5-6 to TRBJ1-6; 9 bases agree with TRBD1. This specimen was CD4+ or CD8+ T cells sorted from blood, taken in a trial of the OX40 agonist ivuxolimab. In nucleotides, the CDR3 is TGTGCCAGCAGCTTGGCGGGACAGGGATCTCCTGGGGCCCTCCACTTT. This codes for CASSLAGQGSPGALHF.